The T cell receptor (beta chain) under discussion was sequenced for a study of shared T cell receptors in the human thymus. Germline-derived CDR1 and CDR2 are SGDLS and YYNGEE. The CDR3 extends over 15 amino acids. Trimming left V 5 bases short and J 10 bases short, with 23 bases between. TCRdb keeps only in-frame clones here, not all; method: immunoSEQ multiplex PCR. The repertoire consists of 540,000 or so clones, with around 82% occurring once and the leading ten covering around 0.013%. The sample was also linked to a second study, of human thymus T cells.

The source is a boy younger than two with a congenital heart defect. This sequence joins TRBV9 and TRBJ2-3; the D gene is possibly TRBD2 (6 bases). The sequencing sample was made of thymocytes. The CDR3 region has the DNA TGTGCCAGCAGGTGGACTACCCCTAGTCGGAGAGCGCAGTATTTT. This codes for CASRWTTPSRRAQYF. Full variable domain (outside the CDR3, taken from reference TRBV9 and TRBJ2-3): DSGVTQTPKHLITATGQRVTLRCSPRSGDLSVYWYQQSLDQGLQFLIQYYNGEERAKGNILERFSAQQFPDLHSELNLSSLELGDSALYFCASRWTTPSRRAQYFGPGTRLTVL.